One TCR beta chain is described in this entry. The source of the sample is a study of patients and donors after allogeneic stem cell transplantation. Deletions cut 5 bases from V and 5 bases from J, with 14 bases between. The V gene's germline CDR1 is SGHVS and CDR2 FNYEAQ. This CDR3 contains 14 residues. TCRdb re-called the RT-PCR reads through MiXCR, storing one row per CDR3 protein. This sample carries over 350,000 distinct CDR3 sequences, 16% of them seen once, and the ten largest clones take 7.2%. This clonotype was obtained from a human donor who was either an allogeneic HSCT recipient or a stem cell or donor lymphocyte infusion donor (not recorded which). It is not recorded whose cells these are; they may come from a transplant donor. The source material was blood, either unsorted or a sorted T cell fraction (not recorded which). V is TRBV7-6 and J is TRBJ2-3; D may match TRBD1 or TRBD2 (5 bases each). The CDR3 is CASSGGRAGDTQYF. The CDR3 DNA reads as TGTGCCAGCAGCGGAGGCAGGGCGGGAGATACGCAGTATTTT.